Below, 7 T cell receptor beta chains from the same sample are listed, as sequenced in a study of CD8 T cells in acute hepatitis C reinfection. The time point is: naive CD8 control sorted from an acute-time-point sample. Sequenced by immunoSEQ multiplex PCR; TCRdb stores in-frame clones only, minus some. The repertoire consists of approximately 40,000 clones, with approximately 83% occurring once and the leading ten covering roughly 9.8%. What was sequenced was naive CD8+ T cells from PBMCs. The receptor source for this set is a woman under 30 who spontaneously cleared hepatitis C infection.

V usage is TRBV7-2 and J usage is TRBJ1-5; D ambiguous. The germline V gene encodes CDR1 SGHTA and CDR2 FQGNSA. Trimming cost V 2 bases and J 0 bases, with 14 bases left between them. The CDR3 extends over 17 amino acids. The CDR3 reads CASSLIHGPYSNQPQHF. CDR3 bases: TGTGCCAGCAGCTTAATTCATGGGCCCTATAGCAATCAGCCCCAGCATTTT. Looking up the rest from reference TRBV7-2 and TRBJ1-5 gives the full variable domain: GAGVSQSPSNKVTEKGKDVELRCDPISGHTALYWYRQSLGQGLEFLIYFQGNSAPDKSGLPSDRFSAERTGGSVSTLTIQRTQQEDSAVYLCASSLIHGPYSNQPQHFGDGTRLSIL.

Remarks on this clone: The germline gene is not matched at one end of the junction; a read error may be the cause. The chain recombines TRBV6-9 with TRBJ1-1; D is unresolved. The length of the CDR3 is 11 residues. Germline V CDR1 and CDR2: MNHGY, SVAAGI. This chain's CDR3 is CAVAYGGREIF. The CDR3 region has the DNA TGTGCCGTCGCCTATGGCGGCCGAGAAATCTTT.

The chain carries TRBV27 and TRBJ1-1; 7 bases align to TRBD1. With 5 bases clipped from V and 5 bases from J, the junction kept 8 bases outside the gene matches. The CDR3 runs 14 residues. CDR1 is MNHEY and CDR2 is SMNVEV in the germline V gene (reference sequence). Written as DNA, the CDR3 is TGTGCCAGCAGTATAAGGGGGCTGGGGACTGAAGCTTTCTTT. The encoded protein is CASSIRGLGTEAFF.

The rearrangement uses TRBV2 and TRBJ2-3; D gene ambiguous. This CDR3 has 13 amino acids. V gave up 6 bases and J gave up 2 bases, with 9 bases separating them. CDR1 and CDR2 from the germline V gene are SNHLY and FYNNEI. The DNA of the CDR3 is TGTGCCAGCAGATCCAGGAACACAGATACGCAGTATTTT. Its protein product is CASRSRNTDTQYF.

The CDR3 spells CASSTGHTSLYEQYF. In nucleotides, the CDR3 is TGTGCCAGCAGCACAGGACACACCTCTCTGTACGAGCAGTACTTC. The genes are TRBV5-6 and TRBJ2-5, with a tentative D call TRBD1 (5 bases). The DNA end lines up better with TRBJ2-7; the J call may be wrong. Germline V gene data show CDR1 as SGHDT and CDR2 as YYEEEE. This CDR3 contains 15 residues.

V usage is TRBV29-1 and J usage is TRBJ1-1, with no clear D. V was cut by 7 bases and J by 0 bases, with 12 bases left in between. The CDR3 is 13 residues long. Germline loops: CDR1 SQVTM, CDR2 ANQGSEA. The CDR3 DNA is TGCAGCGCTACCGGACCGGTGAACACTGAAGCTTTCTTT. It encodes CSATGPVNTEAFF.

The rearrangement links TRBV6-1 to TRBJ2-1, with a weak D call TRBD1 (5 bases). From germline, CDR1 is MNHNS and CDR2 SASEGT. This CDR3 has 16 amino acids. Deletions cut 1 base from V and 8 bases from J, with 18 bases between. CDR3 amino acids: CASSEDTGEPRHEQFF. The CDR3 nucleotides are TGTGCCAGCAGTGAAGATACAGGCGAGCCGAGACATGAGCAGTTCTTC.